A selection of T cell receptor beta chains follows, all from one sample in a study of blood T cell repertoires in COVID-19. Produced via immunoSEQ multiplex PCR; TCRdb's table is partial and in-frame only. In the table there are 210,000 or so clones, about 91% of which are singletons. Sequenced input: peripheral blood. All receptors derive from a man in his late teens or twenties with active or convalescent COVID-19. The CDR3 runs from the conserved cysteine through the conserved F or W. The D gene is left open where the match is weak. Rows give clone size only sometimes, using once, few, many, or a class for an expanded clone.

DNA: TGTGCCAGTAGCACTAGCGGGACCCACAATGAGCAGTTCTTC
CDR3: CASSTSGTHNEQFF
J: TRBJ2-1
V: TRBV19
length: 14
size: once
D: TRBD2

DNA: TGCGCCAGCAGCTTGGCCGTTGGGGCCCCCGGGGAGCTGTTTTTT
CDR3: CASSLAVGAPGELFF
J: TRBJ2-2
V: TRBV5-1
length: 15
size: -
D: -

DNA: TGTGCCATCAGTGATAGACAGGGGGCACCCACCTACAATGAGCAGTTCTTC
CDR3: CAISDRQGAPTYNEQFF
J: TRBJ2-1
V: TRBV10-3
length: 17
size: once
D: TRBD1

DNA: TGTGCCACCAGTGATTTTCAGGCTAGCCTGGCCCAAGAGCAGTTCTTC
CDR3: CATSDFQASLAQEQFF
J: TRBJ2-1
V: TRBV24-1
length: 16
size: once
D: -

DNA: TGTGCCAGCAGTTTACGGCTAGCGGGGGCTTTCACAGATACGCAGTATTTT
CDR3: CASSLRLAGAFTDTQYF
J: TRBJ2-3
V: TRBV27
length: 17
size: few
D: TRBD2

DNA: TGTGCCAGCGGCAACACCGGGGAGCTGTTTTTT
CDR3: CASGNTGELFF
J: TRBJ2-2
V: TRBV9
length: 11
size: -
D: -

DNA: TGCGCCAGCAGCTTCGACAGACCCAATGAGCAGTTCTTC
CDR3: CASSFDRPNEQFF
J: TRBJ2-1
V: TRBV5-1
length: 13
size: -
D: -

DNA: TGTGCCAGCAGCGCACAGGAGAACACTGAAGCTTTCTTT
CDR3: CASSAQENTEAFF
J: TRBJ1-1
V: TRBV14
length: 13
size: -
D: -

DNA: TGTGCCAGCAGCTTACCAGCTAGCGGGAAAGTAATTGAGCAGTTCTTC
CDR3: CASSLPASGKVIEQFF
J: TRBJ2-1
V: TRBV5-4
length: 16
size: once
D: TRBD2

DNA: TGTGCCAGCAGTCGTCGACAGGGATCGGGCGAGCAGTACTTC
CDR3: CASSRRQGSGEQYF
J: TRBJ2-7
V: TRBV6-5
length: 14
size: -
D: TRBD1

DNA: TGTGCCAGCAGCGCCGGGACAGCTACTGAAGCTTTCTTT
CDR3: CASSAGTATEAFF
J: TRBJ1-1
V: TRBV27
length: 13
size: few
D: TRBD1

DNA: TGTGCCAGCGCTCCGATGACAGGGTCCGGGTCACCCCTCCACTTT
CDR3: CASAPMTGSGSPLHF
J: TRBJ1-6
V: TRBV5-8
length: 15
size: once
D: TRBD1

DNA: TGCGCCAGCAGCCCGGGACTAGCGGGACGGACTTACAATGAGCAGTTCTTC
CDR3: CASSPGLAGRTYNEQFF
J: TRBJ2-1
V: TRBV4-3
length: 17
size: -
D: TRBD2

DNA: TGTGCCAGCAGCTTAACGACAGGTAGCTCTGGAAACACCATATATTTT
CDR3: CASSLTTGSSGNTIYF
J: TRBJ1-3
V: TRBV11-2
length: 16
size: -
D: -

DNA: TGTGCCAGCAGCTTAGCAGGGGGGGAAGAGACCCAGTACTTC
CDR3: CASSLAGGEETQYF
J: TRBJ2-5
V: TRBV7-9
length: 14
size: -
D: -

DNA: TGTGCCAGCCGGGGGACTAGCGGGAGAACAGATACGCAGTATTTT
CDR3: CASRGTSGRTDTQYF
J: TRBJ2-3
V: TRBV6-6
length: 15
size: -
D: TRBD2

DNA: TGTGCCAGCAGCCCTGCAGCGGGGGGCTACGAGCAGTACTTC
CDR3: CASSPAAGGYEQYF
J: TRBJ2-7
V: TRBV28
length: 14
size: -
D: TRBD2

DNA: TGTGCCAGCAGTTACTCACAGGGGGCGAAATATGGCTACACCTTC
CDR3: CASSYSQGAKYGYTF
J: TRBJ1-2
V: TRBV6-5
length: 15
size: -
D: TRBD1

DNA: TGTGCCAGCAGCCAGGCTAAACAGAGCCCAGGGGGCTACACCTTC
CDR3: CASSQAKQSPGGYTF
J: TRBJ1-2
V: TRBV14
length: 15
size: -
D: -

DNA: TGTGCCAGTAGTATGGGGGCAACTGAAGCTTTCTTT
CDR3: CASSMGATEAFF
J: TRBJ1-1
V: TRBV19
length: 12
size: -
D: -

DNA: TGTGCCTGGAGTCGTCGGGACACCAGGTTCTACGAGCAGTACTTC
CDR3: CAWSRRDTRFYEQYF
J: TRBJ2-7
V: TRBV30
length: 15
size: -
D: -

DNA: TGTGCCAGTAGTACACGGGGTACACGAGACCAGCATTTT
CDR3: CASSTRGTRDQHF
J: TRBJ1-5
V: TRBV19
length: 13
size: -
D: -

DNA: TGCAGCGTTTCGACAGGGCTCCCCTACGAGCAGTACTTC
CDR3: CSVSTGLPYEQYF
J: TRBJ2-7
V: TRBV29-1
length: 13
size: -
D: TRBD1

DNA: TGCGCCAGCAGCTGGACAGGGGGTAATGAAAAACTGTTTTTT
CDR3: CASSWTGGNEKLFF
J: TRBJ1-4
V: TRBV10-2
length: 14
size: -
D: TRBD1

DNA: TGCGCCAGCAGCTTGGATCCGGAGTATGGCTACACCTTC
CDR3: CASSLDPEYGYTF
J: TRBJ1-2
V: TRBV5-1
length: 13
size: -
D: -

DNA: TGTGCCAGCAGCGCCCCCGGGACAGGGTTAACAGATACGCAGTATTTT
CDR3: CASSAPGTGLTDTQYF
J: TRBJ2-3
V: TRBV9
length: 16
size: -
D: TRBD1

DNA: TGTGCCAGCAGTTTAAGAAGGGGTGAGCAGTACTTC
CDR3: CASSLRRGEQYF
J: TRBJ2-7
V: TRBV27
length: 12
size: -
D: -

DNA: TGTGCCAGCAGCGTAGGGACAGGGGGGTACTGGATCGAGTCCACAGATACGCAGTATTTT
CDR3: CASSVGTGGYWIESTDTQYF
J: TRBJ2-3
V: TRBV9
length: 20
size: -
D: TRBD1

DNA: TGTGCCAGCAGTAGACTAGCTCTCTCCTACAATGAGCAGTTCTTC
CDR3: CASSRLALSYNEQFF
J: TRBJ2-1
V: TRBV27
length: 15
size: -
D: TRBD2

DNA: TGTGCCAGCAGCCGTGGAGGACAGGACTATGGCTACACCTTC
CDR3: CASSRGGQDYGYTF
J: TRBJ1-2
V: TRBV28
length: 14
size: many
D: TRBD1

DNA: TGTGCCAGCAGTTCGTCAGGGTCGGGCCAGCCCCAGCATTTT
CDR3: CASSSSGSGQPQHF
J: TRBJ1-5
V: TRBV6-6
length: 14
size: -
D: -

DNA: TGCAGCGTTGAAGAGGTAGCCGGTGAAAAACTGTTTTTT
CDR3: CSVEEVAGEKLFF
J: TRBJ1-4
V: TRBV29-1
length: 13
size: many
D: -

DNA: TGTGCCAGCAGTTCCAGGACTAGCGGGAGAAGGAATGAGCAGTTCTTC
CDR3: CASSSRTSGRRNEQFF
J: TRBJ2-1
V: TRBV6-2/TRBV6-3
length: 16
size: few
D: TRBD2

DNA: TGTGCCGCAGGCCGGCTAGCGGCTTACGAGCAGTACTTC
CDR3: CAAGRLAAYEQYF
J: TRBJ2-7
V: TRBV3-1/TRBV3-2
length: 13
size: -
D: TRBD2

DNA: TGTGCTTCGCAGGGGAGCTCTGGAAACACCATATATTTT
CDR3: CASQGSSGNTIYF
J: TRBJ1-3
V: TRBV30
length: 13
size: few
D: -

DNA: TGTGCCAGCACCAACGAGCGGGAGCGCTACGAGCAGTACTTC
CDR3: CASTNERERYEQYF
J: TRBJ2-7
V: TRBV2
length: 14
size: -
D: TRBD2

DNA: TGTGCCAGCAGCTGGGCGGGAGTCTCCTACAATGAGCAGTTCTTC
CDR3: CASSWAGVSYNEQFF
J: TRBJ2-1
V: TRBV5-6
length: 15
size: -
D: TRBD2

DNA: TGTGCCATTTCGGGACAGGACCTTTACGAGCAGTACTTC
CDR3: CAISGQDLYEQYF
J: TRBJ2-7
V: TRBV7-9
length: 13
size: -
D: TRBD1

DNA: TGTGCCAGCAGTCAGGACATGAACTCCTACGAGCAGTACTTC
CDR3: CASSQDMNSYEQYF
J: TRBJ2-7
V: TRBV6-4
length: 14
size: few
D: -

DNA: TGTGCCAGCAGCGTAGGGAGCGGATACACAGATACGCAGTATTTT
CDR3: CASSVGSGYTDTQYF
J: TRBJ2-3
V: TRBV9
length: 15
size: -
D: -

DNA: TGCGCCAGCAGCCAAGAATGGAGAGGAGGGGTGACAGATACGCAGTATTTT
CDR3: CASSQEWRGGVTDTQYF
J: TRBJ2-3
V: TRBV4-1
length: 17
size: few
D: -

DNA: TGTGCCAGAATACTTACACAGGGCGACACCTTC
CDR3: CARILTQGDTF
J: TRBJ1-2
V: TRBV5-3
length: 11
size: -
D: -

DNA: TGTGCCAGCAAATGGGGCGGGACTGGGGGCTACACCTTC
CDR3: CASKWGGTGGYTF
J: TRBJ1-2
V: TRBV5-6
length: 13
size: -
D: -

DNA: TGTGCCAGCAGCTTAGTATCGGAAGCTTTCTTT
CDR3: CASSLVSEAFF
J: TRBJ1-1
V: TRBV7-2
length: 11
size: once
D: -

DNA: TGTGCCAGCAGCTTATCGACTAGCGGGAGCTCTGGCGACAATGAGCAGTTCTTC
CDR3: CASSLSTSGSSGDNEQFF
J: TRBJ2-1
V: TRBV7-2
length: 18
size: -
D: TRBD2

DNA: TGTGCCAGCAGCCAAACTAGCGGGTTGAACACCGGGGAGCTGTTTTTT
CDR3: CASSQTSGLNTGELFF
J: TRBJ2-2
V: TRBV14
length: 16
size: -
D: TRBD2

DNA: TGTGCCAGCAGCTCAAGTTGGCGGACTAGCGGCTACGAGCAGTACTTC
CDR3: CASSSSWRTSGYEQYF
J: TRBJ2-7
V: TRBV27
length: 16
size: once
D: TRBD2

DNA: TGTGCCAGCAGTGAAGGACTAGCCGATGGGTATACGCAGTATTTT
CDR3: CASSEGLADGYTQYF
J: TRBJ2-3
V: TRBV25-1
length: 15
size: -
D: TRBD2

DNA: TGTGCCAGCTCCTATCGGGGGAGCCAGACGCAGTATTTT
CDR3: CASSYRGSQTQYF
J: TRBJ2-3
V: TRBV7-2
length: 13
size: once
D: -

DNA: TGTGCCAGTAGTATAGATCACGGGGGGAACACTGAAGCTTTCTTT
CDR3: CASSIDHGGNTEAFF
J: TRBJ1-1
V: TRBV19
length: 15
size: -
D: -